This section outlines one TCR beta chain sequence together with its context. This record belongs to a study of blood T cell repertoires in COVID-19. Whole-study context: PBMCs, B-cell-depleted T cells, or T cells were the source of the cDNA or gDNA that made up the material.

Method: immunoSEQ multiplex PCR; TCRdb's copy keeps in-frame clones and lacks some. The data show 80,000 to 95,000 clones, over 60% seen once. The CDR3 is 14 residues long. Germline V lookup: CDR1 ENHRY, CDR2 SYGVKD. After removal of 3 bases from V and 5 bases from J, the junction contained 4 bases not matched to a gene. This TCR came from a woman of 80 years or more with active or convalescent COVID-19. V and J are TRBV10-3 and TRBJ1-3; 7 nucleotides line up with TRBD1. The sample taken for sequencing was peripheral blood. In DNA form, the CDR3 reads TGTGCCATCAGTGAACAGGGGAATAGAAACACCATATATTTT. Translated, it gives CAISEQGNRNTIYF.